A single sample is the source of the 11 T cell receptor beta chains below, sequenced in a study of blood T cells in healthy people across ages. Primers used in a second PCR of roughly 6 to 12 cycles were a sample-barcoded 5' primer and a J-beta primer mix. In TCRdb, the 5' RACE reads were re-called with MiXCR into one record per CDR3 protein. The sample consists of over 750,000 distinct CDR3 sequences, roughly 25% of them appearing once. The data also belong to a second study, concerning T cells of mothers and their children.

The sample consisted of blood. Source of these receptors: a boy between 10 and 17 years old in good health.

CDR3 DNA sequence: TGTGCCAGCAAAAAGGGTGGGTCCTACAATGAGCAGTTCTTC. Translating gives CASKKGGSYNEQFF. V usage is TRBV7-9 and J usage is TRBJ2-1; D ambiguous. There are 14 residues in the CDR3. CDR1 SEHNR and CDR2 FQNEAQ come from the germline V gene (reference sequence). V lost 7 bases, J lost 1 base, and 11 bases lay in between.

This clonotype was observed a few times. CDR3 residues: CASSMGTGAGETQYF. CDR3 nucleotides: TGTGCCAGCAGCATGGGGACAGGGGCGGGCGAGACCCAGTACTTC. The chain recombines TRBV11-2 with TRBJ2-5; 10 bases are shared with TRBD1. V dropped 5 bases and J dropped 5; count of bases not matched to a gene: 8. Germline V gives CDR1 SGHAT, CDR2 FQNNGV. The CDR3 is 15 amino acids.

The V gene is TRBV2, the J gene TRBJ2-3; 9 bases are shared with TRBD1. The CDR3 totals 15 residues. The trim removed 10 bases at V and 4 bases at J, leaving 12 bases unmatched. Per germline, CDR1 SNHLY and CDR2 FYNNEI. The chain's CDR3 is CANPKGTGMPDTQYF. CDR3 DNA sequence: TGTGCCAACCCTAAGGGGACAGGGATGCCAGATACGCAGTATTTT.

The chain carries TRBV7-9 and TRBJ2-1, with D perhaps TRBD1 (5 bases). The CDR3 consists of 14 residues. Deletions cut 5 bases from V and 12 bases from J, with 20 bases between. Germline V gene data show CDR1 as SEHNR and CDR2 as FQNEAQ (reference sequence). CDR3 DNA: TGTGCCAGCAGCGCGTGGTCAGGGTACTCGGGGCAGTTCTTC. It yields the protein CASSAWSGYSGQFF.

V gene TRBV28 combines with J gene TRBJ1-3; perhaps TRBD1 as D (5 bases). The CDR3 length is 13 residues. Per the germline V gene, CDR1 is MDHEN and CDR2 is SYDVKM. The germline V and J ends were trimmed by 2 bases and 4 bases, with 6 bases remaining between them. CDR3 nucleotide sequence: TGTGCCAGCAGTTTACGACAGGGAAACACCATATATTTT. Its translation: CASSLRQGNTIYF.

The chain is built from TRBV3-1 and TRBJ2-1; perhaps TRBD1 as D (6 bases). Germline CDR1 LGHDT, CDR2 YNNKEL (reference sequence). CDR3 length: 15 amino acids. The ends were cut back, 3 bases at V and 0 bases at J, with 9 bases in the middle. The CDR3 loop is CASSQRGNSYNEQFF. DNA for the CDR3: TGTGCCAGCAGCCAGAGGGGGAACTCCTACAATGAGCAGTTCTTC.

The chain combines TRBV12-3 or TRBV12-4 with TRBJ2-1; 9 positions match TRBD1. V dropped 5 bases and J dropped 5; count of bases not matched to a gene: 4. The CDR3 is 14 amino acids. The CDR3 is CASSEQGADNEQFF. CDR3 bases: TGTGCCAGCAGTGAACAGGGGGCGGACAATGAGCAGTTCTTC.

This clonotype came up a few times. The chain carries TRBV11-2 and TRBJ1-1; a possible D gene is TRBD1 (6 bases). The V end was cut by 7 bases, the J end by 3 bases, with 15 bases between. The CDR3 consists of 14 residues. Per germline, CDR1 SGHAT and CDR2 FQNNGV. The DNA of the CDR3 is TGTGCCAGCACCCCAGGGGAGGAACACACTGAAGCTTTCTTT. Its translation: CASTPGEEHTEAFF.

In the case of this clonotype: This likely comes from a read error, as the CDR3 has no conserved phenylalanine or tryptophan at its end. This chain joins TRBV7-6 and TRBJ2-5, with TRBD1 matching over 8 bases. The DNA end lines up better with TRBJ2-7; the J call may be wrong. Germline loops: CDR1 SGHVS, CDR2 FNYEAQ. This CDR3 region has 15 residues. DNA of the CDR3: TGTGCCAGCAGCTTAGATACCGGGACAGGCTACGAGCAGTACCTC. This gives the protein CASSLDTGTGYEQYL.

In its sample, this clonotype was seen a few times. V and J are TRBV7-3 and TRBJ2-7; TRBD1 might be the D (6 bases). The germline V and J ends were trimmed by 5 bases and 3 bases, with 11 bases remaining between them. Germline V gene sequence: CDR1 SGHTA, CDR2 FQGTGA. The CDR3 contains 13 residues. CDR3 region: CASSKDRLYEQYF. The CDR3 nucleotides are TGTGCCAGCAGCAAGGACAGACTCTACGAGCAGTACTTC. The variable domain in full, completed from reference TRBV7-3 and TRBJ2-7, reads GAGVSQTPSNKVTEKGKYVELRCDPISGHTALYWYRQSLGQGPEFLIYFQGTGAADDSGLPNDRFFAVRPEGSVSTLKIQRTERGDSAVYLCASSKDRLYEQYFGPGTRLTVT.

The V gene is TRBV27, the J gene TRBJ1-3, with no clear D. Germline loops: CDR1 MNHEY, CDR2 SMNVEV (reference sequence). CDR3 length equals 16 residues. V lost 0 bases and J 0 bases, leaving 9 bases between the germline ends. CDR3 sequence reads: CASSLSGSPSGNTIYF. The CDR3 DNA reads as TGTGCCAGCAGTTTATCGGGGAGCCCCTCTGGAAACACCATATATTTT.